Following are 32 T cell receptor beta chains from one sample sequenced in a study of cytomegalovirus exposure and HLA in healthy donors. PCR involved 60 Vbeta and 13 Jbeta primers. Data came from immunoSEQ multiplex PCR; TCRdb stores just in-frame clones and leaves some out. This sample yields some 130,000 clones, of which 82% are seen a single time; roughly 7.7% belongs to the top ten. Material: PBMCs. The receptors shown here come from a woman aged 50 to 60 in good health and CMV-seropositive.

V usage is TRBV7-6 and J usage is TRBJ2-1; 9 bases align to TRBD1. Germline V gene lookup returns CDR1 SGHVS and CDR2 FNYEAQ. The junction had 9 bases not matched to a gene; V was cut back by 5 bases and J by 4 bases. There are 16 residues in the CDR3. The CDR3 coding sequence is TGTGCCAGCAGCCCCTCCGGGACAGGGATTTACAATGAGCAGTTCTTC. Residues: CASSPSGTGIYNEQFF.

The J gene is TRBJ2-5, the V gene TRBV10-2, with D perhaps TRBD2 (5 bases). TRBJ2-7 explains the end of the DNA better; the J call may be wrong. Germline V CDR1 and CDR2: WSHSY, SAAADI. This CDR3 comprises 16 residues. Written as DNA, the CDR3 is TGCGCCAGCACCGACTATCTTATCCCCACTCTCTACGAGCAGTACTTC. Amino acid sequence: CASTDYLIPTLYEQYF.

The chain employs TRBV30 and TRBJ2-3; maybe TRBD2 (5 bases). Deletions cut 0 bases from V and 1 base from J, with 8 bases between. This CDR3 region has 14 residues. Germline V gene lookup returns CDR1 GTSNPN and CDR2 SVGIG (reference sequence). CDR3 in DNA: TGTGCCTGGAGTGTTGGACTCGGCACAGATACGCAGTATTTT. This translates into CAWSVGLGTDTQYF.

This clone has a handful of counts. The rearrangement joins TRBV10-3 to TRBJ2-7, with TRBD2 matching 7 bases. Germline-derived CDR1 and CDR2 are ENHRY and SYGVKD. The trim removed 1 base at V and 1 base at J, leaving 7 bases unmatched. The CDR3 spans 16 residues. The CDR3 DNA sequence: TGTGCCATCAGTGAGTGGGGAGATAGCGGGTCCTACGAGCAGTACTTC. This sequence encodes CAISEWGDSGSYEQYF.

This clone has just a few counts. The gene calls are TRBV18 and TRBJ1-5, with 8 positions matching TRBD1. The V gene's germline CDR1 is KGHSH and CDR2 LQKENI. With 3 bases clipped from V and 7 bases from J, the junction kept 11 bases outside the gene matches. There are 16 residues in the CDR3. In DNA, the CDR3 is TGTGCCAGCTCACCCTCCGCTCAGGGGGCCGGACAGCCCCAGCATTTT. Translation: CASSPSAQGAGQPQHF.

This rearrangement joins TRBV20-1 to TRBJ2-1; D ambiguous. V lost 6 bases, J lost 7 bases, and 7 bases lay in between. Per the germline V gene, CDR1 is DFQATT and CDR2 is SNEGSKA (reference sequence). The length of the CDR3 is 10 residues. The CDR3 sequence is CSATGNEQFF. The CDR3, as DNA: TGCAGTGCAACCGGGAATGAGCAGTTCTTC.

This chain links TRBV30 with TRBJ2-3; 13 bases line up with TRBD2. With V trimmed by 1 base and J by 2 bases, 9 bases remained unmatched. Germline lookup yields CDR1 GTSNPN and CDR2 SVGIG (reference sequence). This CDR3 spans 18 amino acids. The CDR3 DNA sequence: TGTGCCTGGAGTGCCTCCCTGACTAGCGGGGGGCACACAGATACGCAGTATTTT. Amino acids: CAWSASLTSGGHTDTQYF. Supplemented by reference TRBV30 and TRBJ2-3, the full variable domain reads SQTIHQWPATLVQPVGSPLSLECTVEGTSNPNLYWYRQAAGRGLQLLFYSVGIGQISSEVPQNLSASRPQDRQFILSSKKLLLSDSGFYLCAWSASLTSGGHTDTQYFGPGTRLTVL.

The rearrangement joins TRBV2 to TRBJ1-5; a possible D gene is TRBD1 (6 bases). The length of the CDR3 is 14 residues. Trimming removed 2 bases at V and 3 bases at J, with 8 bases between. Germline values: CDR1 SNHLY, CDR2 FYNNEI. Here the CDR3 DNA reads TGTGCCAGCAGTGAAAACAGGGACAATCAGCCCCAGCATTTT. It is translated as CASSENRDNQPQHF.

The V call is TRBV18, the J call TRBJ2-1; 7 nucleotides line up with TRBD1. Trimming at V came to 1 base and at J to 9 bases, leaving 6 bases not matched to a gene. In germline, CDR1 is KGHSH, CDR2 LQKENI. The CDR3 extends over 14 amino acids. As DNA, the CDR3 is TGTGCCAGCTCACCACAAAACAGGGGCGGTGAGCAGTTCTTC. Translation: CASSPQNRGGEQFF.

The table lists this clone with a count of one. The chain's CDR3 is CASSVLQGARETQYF. CDR3 coding DNA: TGTGCCAGCAGCGTCCTACAGGGGGCGCGGGAGACCCAGTACTTC. The V call is TRBV9, the J call TRBJ2-5; 9 bases match TRBD1. Per germline, CDR1 SGDLS and CDR2 YYNGEE. V was clipped by 2 bases and J by 5 bases; unmatched bases: 7. This CDR3 is 15 amino acids long.

This chain joins TRBV4-2 and TRBJ1-5, with a weak D call TRBD1 (6 bases). CDR1 and CDR2 (germline): LGHNA, YNFKEQ. This CDR3 spans 14 amino acids. Trimming left V 0 bases short and J 10 bases short, with 13 bases between. CDR3 DNA: TGTGCCAGCAGCCAAGAAGCCAGGGGATATCCCCAGCATTTT. Translating it yields CASSQEARGYPQHF.

This clone was counted only a few times. This rearrangement joins TRBV6-5 to TRBJ1-1; D possibly corresponds to TRBD1 (6 bases). The CDR3 is 12 residues long. Germline V gives CDR1 MNHEY, CDR2 SVGAGI. Trimming left V 2 bases short and J 5 bases short, with 6 bases between. For the CDR3, the DNA is TGTGCCAGCAGTTACGACAGGACTGAAGCTTTCTTT. Its translation: CASSYDRTEAFF.

This clone was counted only a few times. The rearrangement links TRBV6-6 to TRBJ2-1; tentative D call: TRBD1 (6 bases). Trimming removed 10 bases at V and 4 bases at J, with 20 bases between. Germline V gives CDR1 MNHNY, CDR2 SVGAGI (reference sequence). The CDR3 spans 15 residues. CDR3 region: CATSRTGPTYNEQFF. DNA for the CDR3: TGTGCCACAAGCCGAACAGGGCCCACATACAATGAGCAGTTCTTC.

The rearrangement uses TRBV18 and TRBJ2-3, with unresolved D. The ends were cut back, 2 bases at V and 2 bases at J, with 2 bases in the middle. Per the germline V gene, CDR1 is KGHSH and CDR2 is LQKENI. The CDR3 extends over 12 amino acids. This CDR3 is CASSPYTDTQYF. In DNA form, the CDR3 reads TGTGCCAGCTCACCATACACAGATACGCAGTATTTT.

This sequence joins TRBV6-1 and TRBJ2-7, with TRBD1 as a possible D gene (5 bases). V was shortened by 2 bases and J by 6 bases, with 8 bases between the two germline ends. Germline CDR1 reads MNHNS; CDR2 reads SASEGT. CDR3 length: 12 residues. CDR3 protein: CASSETRAEQYF. For the CDR3, the DNA is TGTGCCAGCAGTGAAACCAGGGCCGAGCAGTACTTC.

V is TRBV30 and J is TRBJ1-4; a weak D match, TRBD1 (6 bases). Per the germline V gene, CDR1 is GTSNPN and CDR2 is SVGIG (reference sequence). The V end was cut by 0 bases, the J end by 8 bases, with 13 bases between. The CDR3 is made up of 14 amino acids. As DNA, the CDR3 is TGTGCCTGGAGTGTACAGGGCCCTCGGGAAAAACTGTTTTTT. It specifies CAWSVQGPREKLFF.

V and J are TRBV10-3 and TRBJ2-7; no clear D gene. V was clipped by 11 bases and J by 1 base, with 12 bases between them. The CDR3 runs to 12 residues. The V gene's germline CDR1 is ENHRY and CDR2 SYGVKD. The CDR3 sequence is CAAREESYEQYF. The CDR3 nucleotides are TGTGCCGCCCGAGAGGAGTCCTACGAGCAGTACTTC.

The chain employs TRBV11-2 and TRBJ2-5; D might be TRBD2 (8 bases). Germline assignment: CDR1 SGHAT and CDR2 FQNNGV. CDR3 length equals 17 residues. With 1 base removed from V and 5 bases from J, the gap between germline ends came to 20 bases. The CDR3 DNA sequence: TGTGCCAGCAGCTTAGGGTCGGGAGGGGGCCACGGGGAGACCCAGTACTTC. Encoded protein: CASSLGSGGGHGETQYF.

The V gene is TRBV9, the J gene TRBJ2-3, with 8 nucleotides matching TRBD1. The CDR3 runs 15 residues. Germline CDR1 is SGDLS and CDR2 is YYNGEE. J was trimmed by 8 bases and V by 0 bases; bases with no gene match: 8. DNA of the CDR3: TGTGCCAGCAGCGTAGCAGGACAGGGAAGAGTTACGCAGTATTTT. It is translated as CASSVAGQGRVTQYF.

This chain connects TRBV7-3 to TRBJ2-3; D might be TRBD2 (7 bases). The CDR3 is 17 residues long. V gave up 1 base and J gave up 5 bases, with 19 bases separating them. Germline CDR1 SGHTA, CDR2 FQGTGA. This chain's CDR3 is CASSLKGGAAGIDTQYF. The CDR3 coding sequence is TGTGCCAGCAGCTTAAAGGGGGGGGCCGCAGGTATAGATACGCAGTATTTT.

The chain uses TRBV6-1 and TRBJ2-7; 7 bases align to TRBD1. Trimming removed 4 bases from V and 3 bases from J; junction bases left unmatched: 9. The CDR3 length is 15 residues. The germline CDR1 and CDR2 sequences are MNHNS and SASEGT. The CDR3 sequence: CASSGQGYPYYEQYF. CDR3 in DNA: TGTGCCAGCAGTGGACAGGGCTATCCGTACTACGAGCAGTACTTC.

This clone occurred a few times. The CDR3 DNA sequence: TGTGCCAGCAGCTTACGATCAGGAGAAGCTTTCTTT. As protein: CASSLRSGEAFF. The chain combines TRBV7-2 with TRBJ1-1; D gene ambiguous. The CDR3 is 12 amino acids. CDR1 SGHTA and CDR2 FQGNSA come from the germline V gene. V was trimmed by 2 bases and J by 8 bases, leaving 9 bases between them.

This rearrangement joins TRBV20-1 to TRBJ1-2; D call uncertain. The CDR3 is 11 amino acids. Germline CDR1 is DFQATT and CDR2 is SNEGSKA (reference sequence). The germline V and J ends were trimmed by 3 bases and 4 bases, with 6 bases remaining between them. The CDR3 DNA reads TGCAGTGCTAGCTCACTCTATGGCTACACCTTC. Translation gives CSASSLYGYTF.

The chain's CDR3 is CASSPYWQAGANVLTF. CDR3 bases: TGTGCCAGCAGCCCCTATTGGCAGGCTGGGGCCAACGTCCTGACTTTC. The genes are TRBV5-5 and TRBJ2-6, with unresolved D. Trimming removed 4 bases at V and 2 bases at J, with 13 bases between. This CDR3 is built from 16 residues. Per germline, CDR1 SGHKS and CDR2 YYEKEE (reference sequence).

The chain is built from TRBV10-3 and TRBJ1-2; 10 nucleotides match TRBD1. The trim removed 6 bases at V and 5 bases at J, leaving 9 bases unmatched. The germline V gene encodes CDR1 ENHRY and CDR2 SYGVKD. The CDR3 totals 15 residues. Written as DNA, the CDR3 is TGTGCCATCAGCGTGGGACAGGGGAGAGGGTATGGCTACACCTTC. It encodes CAISVGQGRGYGYTF.

The gene calls are TRBV18 and TRBJ1-1, with 9 bases lining up with TRBD1. The CDR3 extends over 13 amino acids. V was pared by 7 bases and J by 4 bases, with 4 bases of the junction left unmatched. The V gene's germline CDR1 is KGHSH and CDR2 LQKENI. For the CDR3, the DNA is TGTGCCAGCTTATTGACAGGGGGCACTGAAGCTTTCTTT. As protein: CASLLTGGTEAFF.

The genes are TRBV2 and TRBJ1-2, with D perhaps TRBD1 (6 bases). Trimming pared 2 bases from V and 2 bases from J, leaving 12 bases between. The CDR3 runs to 15 residues. Germline loops: CDR1 SNHLY, CDR2 FYNNEI. CDR3 residues: CASSERGTENYGYTF. The CDR3 nucleotides read TGTGCCAGCAGTGAAAGGGGGACGGAAAACTATGGCTACACCTTC.

The gene calls are TRBV11-2 and TRBJ2-2; 7 positions agree with TRBD2. The trim removed 5 bases at V and 2 bases at J, leaving 11 bases unmatched. Germline V gene lookup returns CDR1 SGHAT and CDR2 FQNNGV. The CDR3 extends over 17 amino acids. CDR3 in DNA: TGTGCCAGCAGCCCTCTCGGGTGGGGGGGAAACACCGGGGAGCTGTTTTTT. Its translation: CASSPLGWGGNTGELFF. The full variable domain, rest sourced from reference TRBV11-2 and TRBJ2-2, is EAGVAQSPRYKIIEKRQSVAFWCNPISGHATLYWYQQILGQGPKLLIQFQNNGVVDDSQLPKDRFSAERLKGVDSTLKIQPAKLEDSAVYLCASSPLGWGGNTGELFFGEGSRLTVL.

The chain uses TRBV9 and TRBJ2-7, with 8 bases aligning to TRBD1. The CDR3 loop spans 15 amino acids. Unmatched junction bases numbered 9, after V lost 4 bases and J lost 3 bases. The germline V gene has CDR1 SGDLS and CDR2 YYNGEE. The CDR3 coding sequence is TGTGCCAGCAGCTCAGGGGGCGCGACGGTCTACGAGCAGTACTTC. It translates to CASSSGGATVYEQYF.

The chain recombines TRBV6-4 with TRBJ2-3, with no clear D. Between the trimmed V and J ends, which lost 2 bases and 0 bases, there was a span of 3 bases. The CDR3 runs 13 residues. CDR1 and CDR2 (germline): MRHNA, SNTAGT. Here the CDR3 reads CASSDPSTDTQYF. Written as DNA, the CDR3 is TGTGCCAGCAGTGACCCTAGCACAGATACGCAGTATTTT.

The chain recombines TRBV11-2 with TRBJ2-7; D remains ambiguous. Germline V gene data show CDR1 as SGHAT and CDR2 as FQNNGV. V was shortened by 1 base and J by 2 bases, with 3 bases between the two germline ends. The CDR3 totals 12 residues. CDR3 in DNA: TGTGCCAGCAGCTTAGGCGCCTACGAGCAGTACTTC. Encoded protein: CASSLGAYEQYF.

The rearrangement joins TRBV7-9 to TRBJ2-1; 8 bases align to TRBD2. V shed 3 bases and J 3 bases; nucleotides not matched to a gene: 1. Germline CDR1 SEHNR, CDR2 FQNEAQ (reference sequence). This CDR3 contains 14 residues. CDR3 nucleotides: TGTGCCAGCAGCTTTAGCGGGATCTACAATGAGCAGTTCTTC. It specifies CASSFSGIYNEQFF.